This is a list of T cell receptor beta chains from one sample in a study of radiotherapy plus CTLA-4 blockade in lung cancer. This table comes from immunoSEQ multiplex PCR, and its TCRdb copy is limited to in-frame clones, with some not included. The sample lists 45,000 to 60,000 clones, 77% occurring once. The source was peripheral blood, collected from a patient treated with radiotherapy plus ipilimumab. These receptors were obtained from a human donor with non-small cell lung cancer whose response to radiotherapy plus ipilimumab could not be evaluated. Each CDR3 is given with its conserved first and last residue. Each record gives: J gene, clone size, D gene, V gene, CDR3 protein, CDR3 DNA. The D gene is left open where the match is weak. Size tells how often a clone was seen (once, few, many) or the class of an expanded clone, and some rows leave it out.

TRBJ1-2,NA,TRBD1,TRBV2,CASSPGQDYGYTF,TGTGCCAGCAGCCCTGGACAGGACTATGGCTACACCTTC
TRBJ2-5,NA,TRBD2,TRBV4-3,CASSRQLAGGPETQYF,TGCGCCAGCAGCCGCCAACTAGCGGGGGGGCCGGAGACCCAGTACTTC
TRBJ1-1,NA,NA,TRBV6-1,CASTNRESTEAFF,TGTGCCAGCACTAACAGAGAGAGCACTGAAGCTTTCTTT
TRBJ2-7,NA,NA,TRBV7-8,CASSLISDRTYEQYF,TGTGCCAGCAGCTTAATATCGGACAGAACCTACGAGCAGTACTTC
TRBJ1-1,NA,NA,TRBV29-1,CSVLLGFEAFF,TGCAGCGTCCTCCTCGGGTTTGAAGCTTTCTTT
TRBJ2-5,once,TRBD2,TRBV5-1,CASSLAVYARGGQKTQYF,TGCGCCAGCAGCTTGGCCGTTTATGCCCGGGGGGGGCAGAAGACCCAGTACTTC
TRBJ1-1,NA,NA,TRBV6-5,CASSYFTGGEREAFF,TGTGCCAGCAGTTACTTTACGGGGGGCGAAAGGGAAGCTTTCTTT
TRBJ1-6,NA,TRBD1,TRBV6-6,CASTRDRGNSPLHF,TGTGCCAGCACCAGAGACAGGGGAAATTCACCCCTCCACTTT
TRBJ1-2,NA,TRBD1,TRBV5-4,CASSLDRANYGYTF,TGTGCCAGCAGCCTGGACAGGGCTAACTATGGCTACACCTTC
TRBJ2-3,once,NA,TRBV7-9,CASSVTGPSSTDTQYF,TGTGCCAGCAGCGTGACAGGCCCTTCTAGCACAGATACGCAGTATTTT
TRBJ2-7,NA,NA,TRBV28,CASSFGPAGEQYF,TGTGCCAGCAGTTTCGGACCCGCGGGGGAGCAGTACTTC
TRBJ2-5,once,TRBD2,TRBV29-1,CSVLAGEETQYF,TGCAGCGTTCTAGCGGGAGAAGAGACCCAGTACTTC
TRBJ2-1,NA,NA,TRBV10-3,CASKGGGRSYNEQFF,TGTGCCAGCAAAGGTGGCGGCCGCTCCTACAATGAGCAGTTCTTC
TRBJ1-5,once,NA,TRBV6-5,CASSYSGTGQGPQHF,TGTGCCAGCAGTTACTCGGGCACAGGGCAAGGGCCCCAGCATTTT
TRBJ1-1,NA,NA,TRBV7-9,CASRGQANTEAFF,TGTGCCAGCAGGGGCCAGGCGAACACTGAAGCTTTCTTT
TRBJ2-7,NA,TRBD2,TRBV7-2,CASSFPAGVNEQYF,TGTGCCAGCAGCTTCCCAGCGGGAGTGAACGAGCAGTACTTC
TRBJ1-6,NA,TRBD1,TRBV28,CASSPRTGGDSPLHF,TGTGCCAGCAGTCCTCGGACAGGGGGAGATTCACCCCTCCACTTT
TRBJ1-5,NA,NA,TRBV28,CASSLWLGEGNQPQHF,TGTGCCAGCAGTCTATGGTTGGGAGAGGGAAATCAGCCCCAGCATTTT
TRBJ2-3,once,NA,TRBV2,CASSEAPSGDTQYF,TGTGCCAGCAGTGAAGCCCCCTCTGGCGATACGCAGTATTTT
TRBJ2-2,NA,NA,TRBV18,CASSSGPAGELFF,TGTGCCAGCTCGAGCGGCCCCGCCGGGGAGCTGTTTTTT
TRBJ2-3,NA,TRBD2,TRBV5-1,CASSGLAGGSTDTQYF,TGCGCCAGCAGTGGACTAGCGGGGGGAAGCACAGATACGCAGTATTTT
TRBJ2-1,NA,NA,TRBV9,CASSVAGVYNEQFF,TGTGCCAGCAGCGTAGCGGGAGTATACAATGAGCAGTTCTTC
TRBJ1-1,once,NA,TRBV7-2,CASSLVPGNTEAFF,TGTGCCAGCAGCTTAGTACCAGGGAACACTGAAGCTTTCTTT
TRBJ2-3,NA,TRBD2,TRBV11-3,CASRDGLAGTDTQYF,TGTGCCAGCAGAGACGGACTAGCCGGGACAGATACGCAGTATTTT
TRBJ1-1,once,NA,TRBV28,CASSLQNRVTEAFF,TGTGCCAGCAGTTTGCAGAATCGGGTCACTGAAGCTTTCTTT
TRBJ1-4,NA,NA,TRBV9,CASSVGGGAEKLFF,TGTGCCAGCAGCGTAGGAGGGGGAGCTGAAAAACTGTTTTTT
TRBJ2-5,once,NA,TRBV5-1,CASSRGSLETQYF,TGCGCCAGCAGCAGGGGGAGCTTGGAGACCCAGTACTTC
TRBJ2-2,NA,TRBD1,TRBV30,CAWDRGGTGELFF,TGTGCCTGGGACAGGGGTGGGACCGGGGAGCTGTTTTTT
TRBJ2-1,few,NA,TRBV6-6,CASSRREFPYNEQFF,TGTGCCAGCAGCCGCCGGGAGTTCCCCTACAATGAGCAGTTCTTC
TRBJ1-2,NA,NA,TRBV6-5,CASSYSMSGANGYTF,TGTGCCAGCAGTTACTCGATGTCCGGAGCCAATGGCTACACCTTC
TRBJ2-2,NA,TRBD1,TRBV5-1,CTSSLQGPGELFF,TGCACCAGCAGCTTACAGGGGCCCGGGGAGCTGTTTTTT
TRBJ1-4,few,NA,TRBV6-6,CASSPRDEKLFF,TGTGCCAGCAGCCCCCGGGATGAAAAACTGTTTTTT
TRBJ1-1,NA,TRBD1,TRBV29-1,CSVWDRSSPEAFF,TGCAGCGTATGGGACAGGTCTTCACCTGAAGCTTTCTTT
TRBJ2-2,NA,NA,TRBV7-2,CASSPYTGELFF,TGTGCCAGCAGCCCTTATACCGGGGAGCTGTTTTTT
TRBJ2-7,NA,TRBD2,TRBV9,CASSPGGSGGPYEQYF,TGTGCCAGCAGCCCCGGGGGGTCGGGAGGGCCCTACGAGCAGTACTTC
TRBJ2-5,NA,TRBD2,TRBV7-2,CASSRTSGGVETQYF,TGTGCCAGCAGTAGGACTAGCGGGGGGGTAGAGACCCAGTACTTC
TRBJ2-7,NA,NA,TRBV7-8,CASSLGYSYEQYF,TGTGCCAGCAGCTTAGGCTACTCCTACGAGCAGTACTTC
TRBJ2-5,few,TRBD2,TRBV10-3,CAIRNGLAGMGETQYF,TGTGCCATCAGGAATGGACTAGCGGGGATGGGGGAGACCCAGTACTTC
TRBJ2-1,NA,TRBD2,TRBV7-2,CASSLGAGVEQFF,TGTGCCAGCAGCTTAGGGGCGGGAGTTGAGCAGTTCTTC
TRBJ1-1,NA,TRBD1,TRBV19,CASIPDRRNTEAFF,TGTGCCAGTATCCCGGACAGGAGGAACACTGAAGCTTTCTTT
TRBJ1-2,NA,NA,TRBV6-5,CATRSGGYGYTF,TGTGCCACCCGCAGCGGCGGCTATGGCTACACCTTC